These 17 T cell receptor beta chains were sequenced from one sample in a study of T cell responses to AZD1222 COVID-19 vaccine. Libraries were prepared by immunoSEQ multiplex PCR; TCRdb keeps only in-frame clonotypes and omits some of them. This sample carries some 110,000 clones, around 89% of them seen once, and the ten largest clones take around 7.1%. The sample in question was peripheral blood, obtained 28 days after the second AZD1222 dose. These receptor sequences come from an adult who received the AZD1222 COVID-19 vaccine.

DNA of the CDR3: TGTGCCACCAGCAGAGGGGGAAGTGAAGCTTTCTTT. Its protein product is CATSRGGSEAFF. The chain is built from TRBV15 and TRBJ1-1; D is uncertain. The CDR3 totals 12 residues. The germline V and J ends were trimmed by 1 base and 7 bases, with 7 bases remaining between them. Germline lookup yields CDR1 LNHNV and CDR2 YYDKDF (reference sequence). Full variable domain (missing parts from reference TRBV15 and TRBJ1-1): DAMVIQNPRYQVTQFGKPVTLSCSQTLNHNVMYWYQQKSSQAPKLLFHYYDKDFNNEADTPDNFQSRRPNTSFCFLDIRSPGLGDTAMYLCATSRGGSEAFFGQGTRLTVV.

This chain uses TRBV7-9 with TRBJ2-7, with 8 positions matching TRBD1. CDR3 length equals 16 residues. The J segment lost 0 bases and the V segment lost 5 bases, leaving 9 bases of the junction unmatched. Germline V gives CDR1 SEHNR, CDR2 FQNEAQ (reference sequence). CDR3 sequence: CASSLNNRGSSYEQYF. The CDR3 DNA is TGTGCCAGCAGCCTTAACAACAGGGGGAGCTCCTACGAGCAGTACTTC.

The chain joins TRBV30 to TRBJ1-1; weak D call: TRBD1 (5 bases). The CDR3 spans 15 residues. Germline V lookup: CDR1 GTSNPN, CDR2 SVGIG (reference sequence). The ends were cut back, 0 bases at V and 5 bases at J, with 16 bases in the middle. CDR3 sequence: CAWSVGVGKSTEAFF. DNA of the CDR3: TGTGCCTGGAGTGTAGGGGTCGGGAAGAGTACTGAAGCTTTCTTT.

This clone has just one count. The chain is built from TRBV7-8 and TRBJ1-4, with a possible D match to TRBD1 (6 bases). CDR3 length equals 17 residues. V was clipped by 5 bases and J by 8 bases, with 24 bases between them. CDR1 is SGHVS and CDR2 is FQNEAQ in the germline V gene. CDR3 region: CASSKGGAGRIREKLFF. The CDR3 bases are TGTGCCAGCAGCAAAGGGGGGGCGGGCCGAATTCGGGAAAAACTGTTTTTT.

The chain joins TRBV7-8 to TRBJ2-7, with 8 bases identical to TRBD2. V shed 6 bases, J shed 0 bases, and the junction held 10 bases outside the gene matches. Germline loops: CDR1 SGHVS, CDR2 FQNEAQ. This CDR3 has 16 residues. This CDR3 reads CASSPGGVGSSYEQYF. DNA of the CDR3: TGTGCCAGCAGTCCGGGGGGGGTTGGGAGCTCCTACGAGCAGTACTTC.

The chain links TRBV9 to TRBJ1-1, with 8 positions matching TRBD1. Germline values: CDR1 SGDLS, CDR2 YYNGEE. The CDR3 runs to 13 residues. J lost 5 bases, V lost 4 bases, and 4 bases had no gene match. For the CDR3, the DNA is TGTGCCAGCAGCACCCGACAGGGGACTGAAGCTTTCTTT. It specifies CASSTRQGTEAFF.

The chain uses TRBV4-1 and TRBJ1-3; TRBD1 matches 7 bases. J lost 1 base, V lost 8 bases, and 8 bases had no gene match. The CDR3 covers 15 residues. CDR1 MGHRA and CDR2 YSYEKL come from the germline V gene. As DNA, the CDR3 is TGCGCCAGCCGGGGTCTGACAGGGTCTGGAAACACCATATATTTT. Translating it yields CASRGLTGSGNTIYF.

This chain links TRBV11-3 with TRBJ2-3, with 8 bases aligning to TRBD2. V trimming: 1 base; J trimming: 2 bases; junction bases outside the gene matches: 5. The CDR3 spans 16 residues. Germline-derived CDR1 and CDR2 are SGHNT and YENEEA. CDR3 sequence: CASSLVGGGNTDTQYF. CDR3 DNA sequence: TGTGCCAGCAGCTTAGTCGGCGGGGGGAACACAGATACGCAGTATTTT.

The chain uses TRBV6-5 and TRBJ1-3; 7 nucleotides agree with TRBD1. Germline loops: CDR1 MNHEY, CDR2 SVGAGI. Trimming took 10 bases from V and 2 from J; bases not matched to a gene: 5. This CDR3 has 13 residues. CDR3 loop: CATRGRTGNTIYF. In DNA, the CDR3 is TGTGCCACCAGGGGGAGGACTGGAAACACCATATATTTT.

V usage is TRBV2 and J usage is TRBJ2-1; D not certain. CDR3 length: 11 residues. Trimming shortened V by 0 bases and J by 12 bases, and 6 bases separated the two germline ends. Looked up from germline, CDR1 is SNHLY and CDR2 is FYNNEI. DNA of the CDR3: TGTGCCAGCAGTGAAGCTATCGTGCAGTTCTTC. Translating it yields CASSEAIVQFF.

In nucleotides, the CDR3 is TGTGCCAGCAGCTTGGCCTCGGGACTAAACTACGAGCAGTACTTC. It is translated as CASSLASGLNYEQYF. The chain carries TRBV5-5 and TRBJ2-7, with 7 positions matching TRBD2. CDR1 is SGHKS, CDR2 YYEKEE, per germline (reference sequence). V shed 0 bases, J shed 3 bases, and the junction held 6 bases outside the gene matches. The CDR3 loop spans 15 amino acids.

CDR3 coding DNA: TGTGCCAGCAGCCAAGTGGATTCCTACGAGCAGTACTTC. Translation: CASSQVDSYEQYF. The chain links TRBV3-1 (or the pseudogene TRBV3-2) to TRBJ2-7, with no clear D. Between the trimmed V and J ends, which lost 1 base and 1 base, there was a span of 5 bases. Germline values: CDR1 LGHDT, CDR2 YNNKEL (reference sequence). CDR3 length: 13 amino acids.

The chain carries TRBV27 and TRBJ1-5; TRBD1 aligns across 7 bases. CDR1 is MNHEY, CDR2 SMNVEV, per germline (reference sequence). The CDR3 covers 15 residues. J gave up 2 bases and V 5 bases, and 6 bases lay outside the gene matches. Here the CDR3 reads CASSPIDRGNQPQHF. CDR3 sequence (DNA): TGTGCCAGCAGTCCAATTGACAGGGGCAATCAGCCCCAGCATTTT.

The chain employs TRBV7-3 and TRBJ1-2; the D gene is possibly TRBD1 (5 bases). Germline CDR1 and CDR2: SGHTA and FQGTGA. The CDR3 contains 13 residues. V was trimmed by 5 bases and J by 5 bases, leaving 12 bases between them. The CDR3, as DNA: TGTGCCAGCAGCGCGACAGCCGGATATGGCTACACCTTC. It is translated as CASSATAGYGYTF.

The chain combines TRBV5-1 with TRBJ2-7, with TRBD1 matching 7 bases. The CDR3 is made up of 14 amino acids. The V gene end was trimmed by 5 bases and the J gene end by 2 bases; junction bases not matched to a gene: 7. Looked up from germline, CDR1 is SGHRS and CDR2 is YFSETQ. CDR3 amino acids: CASSSGTATYEQYF. Written as DNA, the CDR3 is TGCGCCAGCAGTTCCGGGACAGCGACCTACGAGCAGTACTTC.

V gene TRBV29-1 combines with J gene TRBJ2-7, with D hard to call. The germline V gene has CDR1 SQVTM and CDR2 ANQGSEA. This CDR3 region has 13 residues. Trimming took 2 bases from V and 0 from J, leaving 8 bases between them. The CDR3 reads CSVEWAGSYEQYF. In nucleotides, the CDR3 is TGCAGCGTTGAATGGGCAGGCTCCTACGAGCAGTACTTC.

The chain links TRBV4-2 to TRBJ2-3, with TRBD1 as a possible D gene (5 bases). V lost 4 bases to trimming and J lost 4 bases, with 18 bases between them. Germline V gene data show CDR1 as LGHNA and CDR2 as YNFKEQ. CDR3 size: 16 residues. CDR3 coding DNA: TGTGCCAGCAGCCCCTCGACAGATGGCTTTTCAGATACGCAGTATTTT. Its protein product is CASSPSTDGFSDTQYF.